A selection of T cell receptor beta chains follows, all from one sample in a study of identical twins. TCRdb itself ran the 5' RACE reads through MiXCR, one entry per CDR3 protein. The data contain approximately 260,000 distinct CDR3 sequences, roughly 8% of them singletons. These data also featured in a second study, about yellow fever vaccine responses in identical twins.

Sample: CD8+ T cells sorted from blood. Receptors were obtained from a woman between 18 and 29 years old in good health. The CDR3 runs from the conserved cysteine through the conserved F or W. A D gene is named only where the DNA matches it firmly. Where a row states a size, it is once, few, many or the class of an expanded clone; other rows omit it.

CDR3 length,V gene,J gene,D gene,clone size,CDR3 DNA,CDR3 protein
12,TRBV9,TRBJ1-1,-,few,TGTGCCAGCAGCGGGCAGGGGACCGAAGCTTTCTTT,CASSGQGTEAFF
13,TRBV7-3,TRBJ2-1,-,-,TGTGCCAGCAGGGCGGCCTCCTACAATGAGCAGTTCTTC,CASRAASYNEQFF
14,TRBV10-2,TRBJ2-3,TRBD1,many,TGCGCCAGCAGTAGGACAGGGGGCCCAGATACGCAGTATTTT,CASSRTGGPDTQYF
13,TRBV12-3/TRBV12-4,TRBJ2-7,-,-,TGTGCCAGCAGTTCTGGGGAATTCTACGAGCAGTACTTC,CASSSGEFYEQYF
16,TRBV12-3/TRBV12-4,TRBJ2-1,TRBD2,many,TGTGCCAGCAAGGGCGGGGGGGGGCCTTCCTACAATGAGCAGTTCTTC,CASKGGGGPSYNEQFF
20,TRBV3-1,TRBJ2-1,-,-,TGTGCCAGCAGCCAAGGGCCCCCAGGGGGCTCGGGACTAGCTTTCGATGAGCAGTTCTTC,CASSQGPPGGSGLAFDEQFF
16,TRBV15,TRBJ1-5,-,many,TGTGCCACCAGCAGTACCGGGACACCGGTGAATCAGCCCCAGCATTTT,CATSSTGTPVNQPQHF
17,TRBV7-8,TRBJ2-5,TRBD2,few,TGTGCCAGCAGCTTAGCGCTGGTAGGACTAGCGGAGGAGACCCAGTACTTC,CASSLALVGLAEETQYF
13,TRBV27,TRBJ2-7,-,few,TGTGCCAGCAGTTTACAGTTAACCTACGAGCAGTACTTC,CASSLQLTYEQYF
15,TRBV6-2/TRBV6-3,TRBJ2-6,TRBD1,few,TGTGCCAGCAGTTGGACAGGGTCTGGGGCCAACGTCCTGACTTTC,CASSWTGSGANVLTF
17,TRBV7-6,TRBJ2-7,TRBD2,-,TGTGCCAGCAGCCCAGGGTTCGGGCGGGAGAGCTCCTACGAGCAGTACTTC,CASSPGFGRESSYEQYF
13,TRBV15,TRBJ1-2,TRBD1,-,TGTGCCACCAGCAGAGACACAGGGGTCGGCTACACCTTC,CATSRDTGVGYTF
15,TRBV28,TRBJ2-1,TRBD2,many,TGTGCCAGCCCGCCTAAGCGGGGGGGCCGCGATGAGCAGTTCTTC,CASPPKRGGRDEQFF